The 2 T cell receptor beta chains presented below share a single source sample, sequenced in a study of shared clonotypes between healthy human individuals. TCRdb's table, derived via immunoSEQ multiplex PCR, lists solely in-frame clones and lacks some. This sample has approximately 500,000 clones, with around 79% found just once. Sequencing input: PBMCs. These receptors all stem from a middle-aged woman in good health. Some clones in this sample may be carry-over from other donors' samples.

The chain employs TRBV19 and TRBJ2-1; D possibly uses TRBD1 or TRBD2 (5 bases each). Looked up from germline, CDR1 is LNHDA and CDR2 is SQIVND (reference sequence). CDR3 length equals 13 residues. Trimming stripped 3 bases from V and 8 bases from J, with 11 bases between. CDR3 sequence reads: CASSMGLADEQFF. The CDR3 DNA reads TGTGCCAGTAGTATGGGGCTAGCTGATGAGCAGTTCTTC.

V gene TRBV5-5 combines with J gene TRBJ2-3; possible D gene TRBD2, 6 bases. The V end was cut by 4 bases, the J end by 2 bases, with 14 bases between. The CDR3 is 15 amino acids. Germline CDR1 SGHKS, CDR2 YYEKEE (reference sequence). The DNA of the CDR3 is TGTGCCAGCAGCGCCTGGGGACTGTACACAGATACGCAGTATTTT. Protein product: CASSAWGLYTDTQYF.